This T cell receptor beta chain is drawn from a study of radiation and T cells in renal cell carcinoma. Study context: Nephrectomy followed 15 Gy stereotactic body radiation by 4 weeks. Study-wide findings and caveats: No pretreatment tumor biopsies were available for baseline clonotypes. Top tumor clonotypes rose in blood 2 weeks post-radiation, then contracted.

Time point specified: blood 2 weeks post-SBRT. Treatment: 15 Gy SBRT to primary tumor, nephrectomy 4 weeks later. This renal cell carcinoma was of the clear cell type. The assay was immunoSEQ multiplex PCR, and TCRdb's table has in-frame clones only and misses some. The sample holds some 130,000 clones, 88% seen once. Trimming took 7 bases from V and 5 from J; bases not matched to a gene: 7. Germline V gene sequence: CDR1 MDHEN, CDR2 SYDVKM. There are 14 residues in the CDR3. Turning to this clone: What it binds is not known.

Sequenced here: blood, sampled from a patient whose treatment included radiotherapy and nephrectomy. This receptor was obtained from a woman aged 70-85 years with renal cell carcinoma. The rearrangement joins TRBV28 to TRBJ2-5; 10 nucleotides align to TRBD1. CDR3 amino acids: CASNRDRGWETQYF. The CDR3 DNA sequence: TGTGCCAGCAACCGGGACAGGGGCTGGGAGACCCAGTACTTC.